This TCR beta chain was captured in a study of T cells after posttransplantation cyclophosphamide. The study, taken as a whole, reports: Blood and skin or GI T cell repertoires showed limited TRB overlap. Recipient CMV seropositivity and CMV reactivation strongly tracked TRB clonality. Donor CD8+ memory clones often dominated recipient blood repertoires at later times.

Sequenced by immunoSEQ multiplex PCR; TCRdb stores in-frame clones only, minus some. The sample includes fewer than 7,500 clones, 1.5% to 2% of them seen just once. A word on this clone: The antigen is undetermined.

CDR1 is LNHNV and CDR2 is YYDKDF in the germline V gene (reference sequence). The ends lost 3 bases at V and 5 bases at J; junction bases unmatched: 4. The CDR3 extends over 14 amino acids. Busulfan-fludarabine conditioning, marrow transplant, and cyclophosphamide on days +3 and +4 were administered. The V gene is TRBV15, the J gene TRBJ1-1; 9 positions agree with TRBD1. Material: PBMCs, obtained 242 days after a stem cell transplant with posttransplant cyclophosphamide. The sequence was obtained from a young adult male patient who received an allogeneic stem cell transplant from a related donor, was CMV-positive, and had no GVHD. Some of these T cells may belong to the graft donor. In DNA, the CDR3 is TGTGCCACCAGCAGCCTGACAGGGGGGACTGAAGCTTTCTTT. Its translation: CATSSLTGGTEAFF. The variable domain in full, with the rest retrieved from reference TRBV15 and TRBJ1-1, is DAMVIQNPRYQVTQFGKPVTLSCSQTLNHNVMYWYQQKSSQAPKLLFHYYDKDFNNEADTPDNFQSRRPNTSFCFLDIRSPGLGDTAMYLCATSSLTGGTEAFFGQGTRLTVV.